This TCR beta chain was recovered during a study of Ad26.COV2.S vaccination and SARS-CoV-2 variants. Overall study findings and caveats: Vaccine and placebo recipients had similar non-spike TCR breadth. Considerable breadth of spike-specific CD8+ and CD4+ T cell responses has reportedly been documented following vaccination.

A remark on this clone: Its antigen is not known.

Between the trimmed V and J ends, which lost 0 bases and 2 bases, there was a span of 9 bases. The CDR3 has 15 residues. Germline values: CDR1 MNHEY, CDR2 SVGAGI. Repertoires were generated with immunoSEQ multiplex PCR, while TCRdb's copy carries only in-frame clones and drops some. Of 300,000 to 400,000 clones listed, 90% to 95% are singletons. The material was peripheral blood, obtained after recovery from COVID-19. J is TRBJ2-3 and V is TRBV6-5; D possibly uses TRBD1 or TRBD2 (5 bases each). This TCR was sampled from a human donor who had recovered from COVID-19. The CDR3 DNA is TGTGCCAGCAGTTACTCGGGGACCGACACAGATACGCAGTATTTT. Its translation is CASSYSGTDTDTQYF.